Each of the 25 T cell receptor beta chains below was sequenced from the same sample in a study of sequential checkpoint blockade in melanoma. Method: immunoSEQ multiplex PCR; TCRdb's copy keeps in-frame clones and lacks some. This table holds around 39,000 clones, around four fifths found once. Treatment given: randomized to nivolumab then ipilimumab (arm A) or the reverse (arm B). The sequencing here drew on CD8+ T cells sorted from blood (inferred from file names), taken from a patient given nivolumab and ipilimumab in sequence. The source is a human donor with melanoma.

The sample holds a few counts of this clone. This sequence joins TRBV18 and TRBJ2-5; 9 bases match TRBD2. Per germline, CDR1 KGHSH and CDR2 LQKENI. The trim removed 6 bases at V and 5 bases at J, leaving 4 bases unmatched. The CDR3 extends over 13 amino acids. The CDR3 here is CASSRGGTETQYF. CDR3 coding DNA: TGTGCCAGCTCGCGGGGGGGGACGGAGACCCAGTACTTC.

This clone has a handful of counts. V and J are TRBV28 and TRBJ1-3; D not resolved. The CDR3 consists of 15 residues. Trimming removed 3 bases from V and 0 bases from J, with 9 bases in between. Looked up from germline, CDR1 is MDHEN and CDR2 is SYDVKM. The CDR3 loop is CASSFLGDSGNTIYF. DNA for the CDR3: TGTGCCAGCAGTTTTCTGGGAGACTCTGGAAACACCATATATTTT.

Here the CDR3 DNA reads TGTGCCAGCAGTGTAGGAAGGACAGGGAACATGAACACTGAAGCTTTCTTT. It is translated as CASSVGRTGNMNTEAFF. The chain joins TRBV6-1 to TRBJ1-1; TRBD1 matches at 8 bases. CDR1 and CDR2 from the germline V gene are MNHNS and SASEGT. The trim removed 4 bases at V and 0 bases at J, leaving 10 bases unmatched. This CDR3 spans 17 amino acids.

V gene TRBV29-1 combines with J gene TRBJ2-5, with 9 bases aligning to TRBD2. The end of the DNA fits TRBJ2-7 better, so the J call may be wrong. Germline V gene data show CDR1 as SQVTM and CDR2 as ANQGSEA. There are 14 residues in the CDR3. For the CDR3, the DNA is TGCAGCGCCACGGGGGCTAGCGGGAACTACGAGCAGTACTTC. Its protein is CSATGASGNYEQYF.

The chain is built from TRBV2 and TRBJ1-2, with 8 bases lining up with TRBD1. Germline V gene sequence: CDR1 SNHLY, CDR2 FYNNEI. The CDR3 length is 13 residues. V was clipped by 11 bases and J by 1 base; unmatched bases: 6. The CDR3 DNA sequence: TGTGCCGGACAGGGCCGAAATAACTATGGCTACACCTTC. Translating gives CAGQGRNNYGYTF.

V and J are TRBV5-1 and TRBJ2-7, with D possibly matching TRBD1 (5 bases). Trimming took 1 base from V and 1 from J, leaving 9 bases between them. Germline V gene lookup returns CDR1 SGHRS and CDR2 YFSETQ. This CDR3 has 14 amino acids. The CDR3: CASSLTGESYEQYF. As DNA, the CDR3 is TGCGCCAGCAGCTTGACAGGTGAATCCTACGAGCAGTACTTC.

The V and J genes are TRBV27 and TRBJ2-3; 14 bases match TRBD2. Trimming at V came to 5 bases and at J to 2 bases, leaving 3 bases not matched to a gene. This CDR3 is built from 16 residues. Per germline, CDR1 MNHEY and CDR2 SMNVEV (reference sequence). CDR3 DNA sequence: TGTGCCAGCAGTACGGGACTAGCGGGAGACACAGATACGCAGTATTTT. It encodes CASSTGLAGDTDTQYF.

This chain links TRBV7-9 with TRBJ1-1; the D is unclear. V dropped 4 bases and J dropped 1 base, with 16 bases sitting between them. There are 16 residues in the CDR3. CDR1 is SEHNR, CDR2 FQNEAQ, per germline (reference sequence). This CDR3 is CASSSTEVTENTEAFF. For the CDR3, the DNA is TGTGCCAGCAGCTCAACCGAGGTAACGGAGAACACTGAAGCTTTCTTT. The whole variable domain, remainder taken from reference TRBV7-9 and TRBJ1-1, is DTGVSQNPRHKITKRGQNVTFRCDPISEHNRLYWYRQTLGQGPEFLTYFQNEAQLEKSRLLSDRFSAERPKGSFSTLEIQRTEQGDSAMYLCASSSTEVTENTEAFFGQGTRLTVV.

The V call is TRBV6-5, the J call TRBJ2-2; 11 nucleotides match TRBD1. J lost 6 bases, V lost 7 bases, and 4 bases had no gene match. This CDR3 is 14 amino acids long. The germline CDR1 and CDR2 sequences are MNHEY and SVGAGI. The CDR3 DNA reads as TGTGCCAGCAACCCGGGACAGGGGGCCGGGGAGCTGTTTTTT. Its protein is CASNPGQGAGELFF.

The chain is built from TRBV2 and TRBJ2-5; TRBD2 agrees at 7 bases. The V segment lost 3 bases and the J segment 1 base; nucleotides outside the gene matches: 11. CDR3 length equals 17 residues. CDR1 SNHLY and CDR2 FYNNEI come from the germline V gene. The CDR3 DNA is TGTGCCAGCAGTGATCTCGGGGGAGGGGCTTCCCAAGAGACCCAGTACTTC. It is translated as CASSDLGGGASQETQYF.

The V call is TRBV30, the J call TRBJ2-1; 14 positions agree with TRBD2. The CDR3 has 16 residues. The junction had 7 bases not matched to a gene; V was cut back by 2 bases and J by 7 bases. The V gene's germline CDR1 is GTSNPN and CDR2 SVGIG (reference sequence). CDR3 coding DNA: TGTGCCTGGAGTTTGATGGGACTAGCGGGAGCTAATGAGCAGTTCTTC. Translated, it gives CAWSLMGLAGANEQFF.

The V gene is TRBV7-9, the J gene TRBJ2-7; TRBD1 matches at 8 bases. The germline CDR1 and CDR2 sequences are SEHNR and FQNEAQ (reference sequence). CDR3 length equals 16 residues. Trimming at V came to 3 bases and at J to 2 bases, leaving 9 bases not matched to a gene. The CDR3 coding sequence is TGTGCCAGCAGCTTTACTCCGGGACAGGCAACCTACGAGCAGTACTTC. Protein: CASSFTPGQATYEQYF.

The J gene is TRBJ2-7, the V gene TRBV4-1; D possibly corresponds to TRBD1 (5 bases). CDR1 and CDR2 from the germline V gene are MGHRA and YSYEKL. V shed 0 bases and J shed 3 bases, with 12 bases lying between them. CDR3 length: 15 amino acids. CDR3 DNA sequence: TGCGCCAGCAGCCAAGATGACAGAAGTGGCTACGAGCAGTACTTC. Translated: CASSQDDRSGYEQYF.

The chain carries TRBV5-1 and TRBJ2-7, with 8 bases identical to TRBD2. J lost 4 bases, V lost 2 bases, and 8 bases had no gene match. The germline gives CDR1 SGHRS, CDR2 YFSETQ. This CDR3 is built from 15 residues. In nucleotides, the CDR3 is TGCGCCAGCAGCTTAACTAGCGGAATGGGATACGAGCAGTACTTC. Protein sequence: CASSLTSGMGYEQYF.

The rearrangement uses TRBV27 and TRBJ1-1; perhaps TRBD1 as D (5 bases). Germline CDR1 is MNHEY and CDR2 is SMNVEV (reference sequence). The CDR3 length is 14 residues. The V end lost 6 bases, the J end lost 1 base, and 12 bases lay between the germline ends. CDR3 amino acids: CASRIGGGNTEAFF. The CDR3 nucleotides read TGTGCCAGCAGGATCGGGGGGGGGAACACTGAAGCTTTCTTT.

This chain links TRBV19 with TRBJ2-1, with TRBD2 matching over 15 bases. The CDR3 loop spans 17 amino acids. V gave up 5 bases and J gave up 3 bases; unmatched junction bases: 5. Germline CDR1 and CDR2: LNHDA and SQIVND (reference sequence). This CDR3 reads CASSRTSGRVGYNEQFF. The CDR3, as DNA: TGTGCCAGTAGTCGGACTAGCGGGAGGGTGGGCTACAATGAGCAGTTCTTC.

The rearrangement joins TRBV11-2 to TRBJ1-1; D unclear. This CDR3 has 12 amino acids. CDR1 is SGHAT, CDR2 FQNNGV, per germline. Trimming removed 1 base from V and 7 bases from J, with 7 bases in between. In DNA form, the CDR3 reads TGTGCCAGCAGCTTAGCACAGAATGAAGCTTTCTTT. It encodes CASSLAQNEAFF.

The chain uses TRBV7-3 and TRBJ2-7; 9 nucleotides align to TRBD1. The ends lost 5 bases at V and 6 bases at J; junction bases unmatched: 11. The germline V gene has CDR1 SGHTA and CDR2 FQGTGA. This CDR3 has 15 amino acids. CDR3 bases: TGTGCCAGCAGCCGAGGGACAGGGTTAGCTGGCGAGCAGTACTTC. Translation gives CASSRGTGLAGEQYF.

This sequence joins TRBV19 and TRBJ2-5, with 10 bases matching TRBD1. The V and J ends lost 0 bases and 14 bases, in that order; junction bases with no gene match: 6. Germline-derived CDR1 and CDR2 are LNHDA and SQIVND (reference sequence). This CDR3 is built from 13 residues. CDR3 bases: TGTGCCAGTAGTATAGATCTCGACAGGGGGCGATACTTC. Translating it yields CASSIDLDRGRYF.

The chain uses TRBV4-1 and TRBJ1-2, with D possibly matching TRBD1 (6 bases). Trimming stripped 5 bases from V and 7 bases from J, with 17 bases between. Germline CDR1 MGHRA, CDR2 YSYEKL. The CDR3 runs to 14 residues. This chain's CDR3 is CASSSPAGVSGYTF. CDR3 coding DNA: TGCGCCAGCAGCTCCCCGGCAGGGGTGAGTGGCTACACCTTC.

The V gene is TRBV5-1, the J gene TRBJ2-7, with 8 positions matching TRBD1. Germline lookup yields CDR1 SGHRS and CDR2 YFSETQ. V gave up 2 bases and J gave up 4 bases; unmatched junction bases: 5. The CDR3 loop spans 14 amino acids. The DNA for the CDR3 is TGCGCCAGCAGCTTAGCCGGGACAGGATACGAGCAGTACTTC. Its protein is CASSLAGTGYEQYF.

The chain couples TRBV9 to TRBJ2-7; D perhaps matches TRBD2 (6 bases). There are 14 residues in the CDR3. With 0 bases removed from V and 4 bases from J, the gap between germline ends came to 11 bases. CDR1 SGDLS and CDR2 YYNGEE come from the germline V gene. CDR3 sequence reads: CASSVAGGDYEQYF. The CDR3 DNA is TGTGCCAGCAGCGTAGCGGGCGGGGATTACGAGCAGTACTTC. The full variable domain, rest sourced from reference TRBV9 and TRBJ2-7, is DSGVTQTPKHLITATGQRVTLRCSPRSGDLSVYWYQQSLDQGLQFLIQYYNGEERAKGNILERFSAQQFPDLHSELNLSSLELGDSALYFCASSVAGGDYEQYFGPGTRLTVT.

This chain joins TRBV2 and TRBJ2-2, with D unclear. The V end was cut by 11 bases, the J end by 3 bases, with 10 bases between. Germline values: CDR1 SNHLY, CDR2 FYNNEI. The CDR3 sequence is 12 residues long. CDR3 sequence (DNA): TGTGCCGGCTCTCGTTACACCGGGGAGCTGTTTTTT. As protein: CAGSRYTGELFF.

In this sample, this clone turned up once. J is TRBJ1-3 and V is TRBV5-1; no reliable D call. There are 15 residues in the CDR3. Trimming shortened V by 6 bases and J by 1 base, and 14 bases separated the two germline ends. Germline V CDR1 and CDR2: SGHRS, YFSETQ. CDR3 bases: TGCGCCAGCAAGGGCGGACTCTCTTCTGGAAACACCATATATTTT. Translated, it gives CASKGGLSSGNTIYF.

This clone was detected only a few times. The rearrangement uses TRBV7-9 and TRBJ1-2; 10 bases are a match to TRBD1. Germline V gene lookup returns CDR1 SEHNR and CDR2 FQNEAQ (reference sequence). This CDR3 has 14 residues. V gave up 3 bases and J gave up 5 bases; unmatched junction bases: 3. DNA of the CDR3: TGTGCCAGCAGCTTCGGGACAGGGGTGTATGGCTACACCTTC. Protein product: CASSFGTGVYGYTF.